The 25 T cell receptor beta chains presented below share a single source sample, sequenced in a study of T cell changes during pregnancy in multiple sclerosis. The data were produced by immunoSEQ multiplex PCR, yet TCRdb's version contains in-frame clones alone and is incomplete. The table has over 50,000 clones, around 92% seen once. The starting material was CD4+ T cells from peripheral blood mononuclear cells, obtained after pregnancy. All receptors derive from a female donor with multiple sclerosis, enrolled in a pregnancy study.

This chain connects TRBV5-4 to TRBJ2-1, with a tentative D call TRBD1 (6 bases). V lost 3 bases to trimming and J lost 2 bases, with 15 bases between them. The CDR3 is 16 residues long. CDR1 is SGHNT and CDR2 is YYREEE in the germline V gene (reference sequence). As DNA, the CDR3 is TGTGCCAGCAGCTCTCCGACAGGACCTACCTACAATGAGCAGTTCTTC. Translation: CASSSPTGPTYNEQFF.

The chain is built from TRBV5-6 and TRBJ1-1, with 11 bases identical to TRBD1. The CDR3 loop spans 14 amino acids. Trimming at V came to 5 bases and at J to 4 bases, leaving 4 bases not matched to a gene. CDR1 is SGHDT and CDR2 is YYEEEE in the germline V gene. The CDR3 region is CASRTGTGGTEAFF. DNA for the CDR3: TGTGCCAGCAGAACCGGGACAGGGGGCACTGAAGCTTTCTTT.

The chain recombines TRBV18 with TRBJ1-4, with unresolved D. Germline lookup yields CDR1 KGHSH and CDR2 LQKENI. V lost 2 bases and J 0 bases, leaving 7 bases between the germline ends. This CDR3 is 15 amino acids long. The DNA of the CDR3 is TGTGCCAGCTCACCAGACATCTCAACTAATGAAAAACTGTTTTTT. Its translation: CASSPDISTNEKLFF.

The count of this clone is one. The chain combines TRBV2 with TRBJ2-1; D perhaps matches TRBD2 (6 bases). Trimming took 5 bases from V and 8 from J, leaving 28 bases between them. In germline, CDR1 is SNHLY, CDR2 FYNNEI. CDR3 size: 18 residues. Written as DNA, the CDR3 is TGTGCCAGCAGTAAGAGGAGGTCGGGGGTAGGGGCTTCCGATGAGCAGTTCTTC. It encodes CASSKRRSGVGASDEQFF. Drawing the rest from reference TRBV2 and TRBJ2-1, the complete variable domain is EPEVTQTPSHQVTQMGQEVILRCVPISNHLYFYWYRQILGQKVEFLVSFYNNEISEKSEIFDDQFSVERPDGSNFTLKIRSTKLEDSAMYFCASSKRRSGVGASDEQFFGPGTRLTVL.

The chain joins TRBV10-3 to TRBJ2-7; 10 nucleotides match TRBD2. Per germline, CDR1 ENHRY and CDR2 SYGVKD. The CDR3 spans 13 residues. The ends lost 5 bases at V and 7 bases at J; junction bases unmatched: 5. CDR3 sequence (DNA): TGTGCCATCAGTCTAGCGGGAGTGGGGGAGCAGTACTTC. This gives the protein CAISLAGVGEQYF.

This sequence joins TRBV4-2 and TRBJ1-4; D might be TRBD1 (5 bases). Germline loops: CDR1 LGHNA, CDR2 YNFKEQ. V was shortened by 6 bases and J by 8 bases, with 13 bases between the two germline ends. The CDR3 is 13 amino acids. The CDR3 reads CASSRAGVEKLFF. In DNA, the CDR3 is TGTGCCAGCAGTAGAGCGGGGGTCGAAAAACTGTTTTTT.

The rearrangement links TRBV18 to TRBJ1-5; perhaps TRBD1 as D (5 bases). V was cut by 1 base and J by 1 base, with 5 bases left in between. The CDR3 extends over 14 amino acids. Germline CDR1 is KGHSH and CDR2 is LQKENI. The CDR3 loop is CASSPQGSNQPQHF. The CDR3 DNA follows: TGTGCCAGCTCACCACAGGGGAGCAATCAGCCCCAGCATTTT. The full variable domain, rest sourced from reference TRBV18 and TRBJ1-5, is NAGVMQNPRHLVRRRGQEARLRCSPMKGHSHVYWYRQLPEEGLKFMVYLQKENIIDESGMPKERFSAEFPKEGPSILRIQQVVRGDSAAYFCASSPQGSNQPQHFGDGTRLSIL.

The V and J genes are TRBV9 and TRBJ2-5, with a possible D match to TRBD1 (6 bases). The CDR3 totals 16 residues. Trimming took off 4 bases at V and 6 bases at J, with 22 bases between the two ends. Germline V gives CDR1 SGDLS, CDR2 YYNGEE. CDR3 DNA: TGTGCCAGCAGCCCGCGCCTCTCTGGGGGCGGGCAGACCCAGTACTTC. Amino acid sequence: CASSPRLSGGGQTQYF.

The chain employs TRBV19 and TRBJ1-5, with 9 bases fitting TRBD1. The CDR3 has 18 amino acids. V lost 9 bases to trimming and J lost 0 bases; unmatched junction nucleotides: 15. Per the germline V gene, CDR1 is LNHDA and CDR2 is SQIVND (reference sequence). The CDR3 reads CASGRIDRGKYSNQPQHF. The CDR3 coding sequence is TGTGCCAGCGGGAGAATTGACAGGGGGAAGTATAGCAATCAGCCCCAGCATTTT.

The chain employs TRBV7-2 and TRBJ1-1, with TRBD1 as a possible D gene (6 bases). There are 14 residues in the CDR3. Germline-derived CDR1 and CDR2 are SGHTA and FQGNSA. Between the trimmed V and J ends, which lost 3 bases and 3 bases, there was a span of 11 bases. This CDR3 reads CASSFRTDYTEAFF. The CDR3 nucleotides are TGTGCCAGCAGCTTCAGGACAGATTACACTGAAGCTTTCTTT.

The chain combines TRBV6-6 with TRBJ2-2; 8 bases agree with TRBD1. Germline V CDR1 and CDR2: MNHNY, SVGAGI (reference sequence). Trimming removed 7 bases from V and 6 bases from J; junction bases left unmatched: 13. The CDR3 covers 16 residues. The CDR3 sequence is CASNSRGQEGSGELFF. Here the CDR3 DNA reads TGTGCCAGCAACTCACGGGGACAGGAGGGTTCCGGGGAGCTGTTTTTT.

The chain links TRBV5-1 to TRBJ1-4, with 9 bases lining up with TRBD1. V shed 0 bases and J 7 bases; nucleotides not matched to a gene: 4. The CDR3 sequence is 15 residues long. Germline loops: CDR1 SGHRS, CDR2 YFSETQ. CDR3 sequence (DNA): TGCGCCAGCAGCTTGGGGGACAGGGTGGCTGAAAAACTGTTTTTT. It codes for CASSLGDRVAEKLFF.

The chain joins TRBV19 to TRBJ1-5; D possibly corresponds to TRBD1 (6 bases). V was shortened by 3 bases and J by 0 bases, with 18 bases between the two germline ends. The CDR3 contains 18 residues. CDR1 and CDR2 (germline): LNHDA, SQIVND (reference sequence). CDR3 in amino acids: CASSIVGALFDSNQPQHF. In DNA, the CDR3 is TGTGCCAGTAGTATCGTGGGGGCTCTTTTCGATAGCAATCAGCCCCAGCATTTT. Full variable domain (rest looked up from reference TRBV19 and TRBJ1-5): DGGITQSPKYLFRKEGQNVTLSCEQNLNHDAMYWYRQDPGQGLRLIYYSQIVNDFQKGDIAEGYSVSREKKESFPLTVTSAQKNPTAFYLCASSIVGALFDSNQPQHFGDGTRLSIL.

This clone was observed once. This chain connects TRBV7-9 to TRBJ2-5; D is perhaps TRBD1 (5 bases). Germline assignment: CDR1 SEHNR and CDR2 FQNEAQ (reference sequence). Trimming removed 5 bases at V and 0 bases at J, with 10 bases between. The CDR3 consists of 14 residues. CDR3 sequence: CASSPTRDQETQYF. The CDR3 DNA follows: TGTGCCAGCAGCCCAACCAGGGACCAAGAGACCCAGTACTTC.

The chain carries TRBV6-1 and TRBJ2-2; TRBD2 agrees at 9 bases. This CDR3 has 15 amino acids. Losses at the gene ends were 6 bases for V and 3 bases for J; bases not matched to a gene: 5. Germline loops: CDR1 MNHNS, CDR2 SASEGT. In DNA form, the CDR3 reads TGTGCCAGCAGAGGGACTAGCTCCTACACCGGGGAGCTGTTTTTT. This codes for CASRGTSSYTGELFF.

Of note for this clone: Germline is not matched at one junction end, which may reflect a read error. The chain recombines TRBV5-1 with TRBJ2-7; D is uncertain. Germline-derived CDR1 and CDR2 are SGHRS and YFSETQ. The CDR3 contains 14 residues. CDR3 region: CAGSNDMLSYEQYF. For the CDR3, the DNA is TGCGCCGGCAGCAACGACATGCTCTCCTACGAGCAGTACTTC.

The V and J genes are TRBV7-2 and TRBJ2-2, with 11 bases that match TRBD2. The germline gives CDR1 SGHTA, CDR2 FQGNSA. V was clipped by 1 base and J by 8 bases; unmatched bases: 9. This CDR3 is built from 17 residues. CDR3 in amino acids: CASSLEVLAGGPGELFF. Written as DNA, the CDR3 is TGTGCCAGCAGCTTAGAGGTGTTAGCGGGAGGGCCGGGGGAGCTGTTTTTT.

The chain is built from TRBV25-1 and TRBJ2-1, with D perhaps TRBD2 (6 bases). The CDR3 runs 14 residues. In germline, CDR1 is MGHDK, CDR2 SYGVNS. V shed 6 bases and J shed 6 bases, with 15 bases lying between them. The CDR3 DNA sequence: TGTGCCAGCAGGGCAGCAGGAGGGAGCAATGAGCAGTTCTTC. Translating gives CASRAAGGSNEQFF.

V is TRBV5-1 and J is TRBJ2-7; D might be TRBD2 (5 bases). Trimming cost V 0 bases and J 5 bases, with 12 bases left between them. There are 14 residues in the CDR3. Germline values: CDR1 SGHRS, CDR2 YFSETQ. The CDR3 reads CASSLDWGADEQYF. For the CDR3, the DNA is TGCGCCAGCAGCTTGGATTGGGGAGCGGACGAGCAGTACTTC.

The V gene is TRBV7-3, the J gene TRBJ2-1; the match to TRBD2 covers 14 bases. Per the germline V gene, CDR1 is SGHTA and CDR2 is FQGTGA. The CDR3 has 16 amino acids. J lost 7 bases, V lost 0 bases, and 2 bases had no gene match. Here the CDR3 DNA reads TGTGCCAGCAGCTTAACCGGGACTAGCGGGAGAAATGAGCAGTTCTTC. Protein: CASSLTGTSGRNEQFF.

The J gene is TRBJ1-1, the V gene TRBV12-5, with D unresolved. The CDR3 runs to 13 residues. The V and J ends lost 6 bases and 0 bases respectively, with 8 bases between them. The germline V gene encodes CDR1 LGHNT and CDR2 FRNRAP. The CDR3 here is CASGLDMNTEAFF. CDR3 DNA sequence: TGTGCTAGTGGACTTGACATGAACACTGAAGCTTTCTTT.

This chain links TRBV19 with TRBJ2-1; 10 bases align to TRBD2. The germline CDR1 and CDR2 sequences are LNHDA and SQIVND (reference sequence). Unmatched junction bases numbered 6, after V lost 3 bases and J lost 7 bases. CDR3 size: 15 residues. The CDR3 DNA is TGTGCCAGTAGTATTAGTAGCGGGAGGACGAATGAGCAGTTCTTC. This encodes CASSISSGRTNEQFF.

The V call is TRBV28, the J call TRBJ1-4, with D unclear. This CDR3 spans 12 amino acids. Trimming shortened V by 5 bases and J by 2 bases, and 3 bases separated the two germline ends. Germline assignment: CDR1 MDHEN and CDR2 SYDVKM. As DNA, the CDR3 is TGTGCCAGCAGTCTTACTAATGAAAAACTGTTTTTT. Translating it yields CASSLTNEKLFF. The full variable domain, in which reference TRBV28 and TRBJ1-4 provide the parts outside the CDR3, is DVKVTQSSRYLVKRTGEKVFLECVQDMDHENMFWYRQDPGLGLRLIYFSYDVKMKEKGDIPEGYSVSREKKERFSLILESASTNQTSMYLCASSLTNEKLFFGSGTQLSVL.

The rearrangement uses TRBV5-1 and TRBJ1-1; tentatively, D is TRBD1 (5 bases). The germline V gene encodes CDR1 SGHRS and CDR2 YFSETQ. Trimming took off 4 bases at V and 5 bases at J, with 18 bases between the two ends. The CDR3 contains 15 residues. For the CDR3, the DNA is TGCGCCAGCAGCCGTCAATGGGGGGGTCAGACTGAAGCTTTCTTT. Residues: CASSRQWGGQTEAFF.

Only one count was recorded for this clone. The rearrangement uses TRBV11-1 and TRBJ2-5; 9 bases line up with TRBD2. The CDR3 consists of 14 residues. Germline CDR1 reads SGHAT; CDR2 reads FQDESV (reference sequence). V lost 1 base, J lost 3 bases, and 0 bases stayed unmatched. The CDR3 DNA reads TGTGCCAGCAGCTTAGGACTAGCGGAAGAGACCCAGTACTTC. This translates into CASSLGLAEETQYF.